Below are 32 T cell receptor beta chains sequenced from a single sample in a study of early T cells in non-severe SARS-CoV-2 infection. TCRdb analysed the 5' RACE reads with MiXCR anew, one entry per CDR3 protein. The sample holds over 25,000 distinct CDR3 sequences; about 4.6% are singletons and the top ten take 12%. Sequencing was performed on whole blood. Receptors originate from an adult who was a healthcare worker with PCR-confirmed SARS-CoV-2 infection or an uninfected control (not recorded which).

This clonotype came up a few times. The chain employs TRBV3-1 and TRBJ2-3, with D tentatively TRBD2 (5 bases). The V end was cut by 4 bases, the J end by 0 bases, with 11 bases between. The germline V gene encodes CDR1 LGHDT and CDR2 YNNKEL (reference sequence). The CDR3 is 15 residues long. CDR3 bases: TGTGCCAGCAGCCCGGCTAGCTCTAGCACAGATACGCAGTATTTT. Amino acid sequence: CASSPASSSTDTQYF.

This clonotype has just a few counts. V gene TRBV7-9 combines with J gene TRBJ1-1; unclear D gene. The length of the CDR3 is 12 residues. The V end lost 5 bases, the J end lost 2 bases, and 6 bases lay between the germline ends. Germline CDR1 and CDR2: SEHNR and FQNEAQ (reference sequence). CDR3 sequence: CASSLINTEAFF. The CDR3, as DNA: TGTGCCAGCAGCCTCATTAACACTGAAGCTTTCTTT.

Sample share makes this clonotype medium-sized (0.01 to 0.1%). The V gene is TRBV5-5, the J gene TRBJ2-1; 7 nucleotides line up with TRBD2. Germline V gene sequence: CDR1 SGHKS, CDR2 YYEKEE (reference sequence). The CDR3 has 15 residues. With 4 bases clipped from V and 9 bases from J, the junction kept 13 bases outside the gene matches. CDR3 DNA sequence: TGTGCCAGCAGCCTGGCCGGGACGGGAGGACTTGAGCAGTTCTTC. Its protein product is CASSLAGTGGLEQFF. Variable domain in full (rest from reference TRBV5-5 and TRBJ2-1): DAGVTQSPTHLIKTRGQQVTLRCSPISGHKSVSWYQQVLGQGPQFIFQYYEKEERGRGNFPDRFSARQFPNYSSELNVNALLLGDSALYLCASSLAGTGGLEQFFGPGTRLTVL.

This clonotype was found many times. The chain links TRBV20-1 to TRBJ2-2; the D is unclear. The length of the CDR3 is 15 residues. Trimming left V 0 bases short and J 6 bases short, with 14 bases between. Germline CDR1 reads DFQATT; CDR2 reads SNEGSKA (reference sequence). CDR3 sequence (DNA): TGCAGTGCTAGAGATCCATCGACTCCTCCCGGGGAGCTGTTTTTT. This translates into CSARDPSTPPGELFF.

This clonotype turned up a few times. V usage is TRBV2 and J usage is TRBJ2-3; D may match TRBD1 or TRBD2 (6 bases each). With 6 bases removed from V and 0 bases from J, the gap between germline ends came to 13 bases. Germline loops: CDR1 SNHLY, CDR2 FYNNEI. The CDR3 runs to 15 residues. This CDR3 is CASREGDSSTDTQYF. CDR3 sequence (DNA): TGTGCCAGCAGGGAGGGGGACTCTAGCACAGATACGCAGTATTTT.

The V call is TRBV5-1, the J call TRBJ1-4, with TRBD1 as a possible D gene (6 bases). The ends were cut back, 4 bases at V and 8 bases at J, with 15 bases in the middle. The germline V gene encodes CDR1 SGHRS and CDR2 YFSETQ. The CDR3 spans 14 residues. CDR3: CASSAKGQDEKLFF. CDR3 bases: TGCGCCAGCAGCGCGAAGGGACAAGACGAAAAACTGTTTTTT.

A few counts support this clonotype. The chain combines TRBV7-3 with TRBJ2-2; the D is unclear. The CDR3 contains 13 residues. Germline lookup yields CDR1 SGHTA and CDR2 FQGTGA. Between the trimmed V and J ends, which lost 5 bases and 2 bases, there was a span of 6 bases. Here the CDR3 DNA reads TGTGCCAGCAGCGATTTTAACACCGGGGAGCTGTTTTTT. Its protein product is CASSDFNTGELFF.

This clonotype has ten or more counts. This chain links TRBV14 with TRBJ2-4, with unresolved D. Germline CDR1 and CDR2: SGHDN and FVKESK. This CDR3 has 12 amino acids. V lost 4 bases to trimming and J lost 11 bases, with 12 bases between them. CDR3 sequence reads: CASSPVTPVQYF. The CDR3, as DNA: TGTGCCAGCAGCCCCGTCACGCCAGTTCAGTACTTC.

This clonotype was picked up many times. In DNA form, the CDR3 reads TGCGCCAGCAGCTTAATCCCGGGCAATGAGCAGTTCTTC. Its translation: CASSLIPGNEQFF. The rearrangement joins TRBV5-1 to TRBJ2-1, with D unresolved. The length of the CDR3 is 13 residues. The germline gives CDR1 SGHRS, CDR2 YFSETQ. V gave up 2 bases and J gave up 6 bases, with 9 bases separating them.

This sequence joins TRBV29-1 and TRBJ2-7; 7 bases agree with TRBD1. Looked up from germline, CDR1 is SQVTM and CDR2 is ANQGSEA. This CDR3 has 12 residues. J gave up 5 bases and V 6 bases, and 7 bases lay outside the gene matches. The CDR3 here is CSVATGVDEQYF. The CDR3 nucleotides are TGCAGCGTGGCCACAGGGGTCGACGAGCAGTACTTC.

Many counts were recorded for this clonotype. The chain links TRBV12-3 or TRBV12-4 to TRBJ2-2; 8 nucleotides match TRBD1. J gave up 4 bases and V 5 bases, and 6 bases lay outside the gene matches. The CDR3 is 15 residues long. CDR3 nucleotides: TGTGCCAGCAGTCCGAGGACAGGGTTCACCGGGGAGCTGTTTTTT. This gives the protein CASSPRTGFTGELFF.

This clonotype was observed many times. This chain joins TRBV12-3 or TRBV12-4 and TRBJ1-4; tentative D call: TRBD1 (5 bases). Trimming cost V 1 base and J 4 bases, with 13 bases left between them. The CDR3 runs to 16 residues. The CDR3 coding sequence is TGTGCCAGCAGTTTAGGCCTCAGGGCACGTAATGAAAAACTGTTTTTT. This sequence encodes CASSLGLRARNEKLFF.

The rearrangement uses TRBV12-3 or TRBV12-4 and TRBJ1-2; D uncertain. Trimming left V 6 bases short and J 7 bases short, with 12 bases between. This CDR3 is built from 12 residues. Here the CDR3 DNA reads TGTGCCAGCAGCCAGTACCTGGCTGGCTACACCTTC. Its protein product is CASSQYLAGYTF.

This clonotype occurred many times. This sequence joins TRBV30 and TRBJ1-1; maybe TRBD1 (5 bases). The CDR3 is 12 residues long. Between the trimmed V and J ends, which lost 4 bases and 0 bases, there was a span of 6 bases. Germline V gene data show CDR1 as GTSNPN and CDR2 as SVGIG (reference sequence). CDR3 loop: CAWTGLNTEAFF. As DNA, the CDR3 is TGTGCCTGGACAGGGCTGAACACTGAAGCTTTCTTT.

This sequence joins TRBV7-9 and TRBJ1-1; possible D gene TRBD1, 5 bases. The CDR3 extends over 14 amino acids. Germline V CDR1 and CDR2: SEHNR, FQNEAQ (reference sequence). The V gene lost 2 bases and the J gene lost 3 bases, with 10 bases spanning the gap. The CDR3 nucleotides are TGTGCCAGCAGCTTAAATCCGGGGGACACTGAAGCTTTCTTT. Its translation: CASSLNPGDTEAFF. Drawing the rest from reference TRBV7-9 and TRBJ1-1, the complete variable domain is DTGVSQNPRHKITKRGQNVTFRCDPISEHNRLYWYRQTLGQGPEFLTYFQNEAQLEKSRLLSDRFSAERPKGSFSTLEIQRTEQGDSAMYLCASSLNPGDTEAFFGQGTRLTVV.

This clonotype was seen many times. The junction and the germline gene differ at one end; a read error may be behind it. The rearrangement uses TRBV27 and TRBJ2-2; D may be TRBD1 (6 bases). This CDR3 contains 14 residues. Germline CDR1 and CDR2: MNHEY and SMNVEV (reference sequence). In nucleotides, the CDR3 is TGTGCCAGCAGCCGGGACACCACCACCCGGGAGCTGTTTTTT. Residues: CASSRDTTTRELFF.

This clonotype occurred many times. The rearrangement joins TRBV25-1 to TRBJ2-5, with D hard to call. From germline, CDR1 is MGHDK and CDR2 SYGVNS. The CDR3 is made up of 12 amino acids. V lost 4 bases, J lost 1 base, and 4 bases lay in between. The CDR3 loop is CASSGRQETQYF. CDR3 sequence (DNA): TGTGCCAGCAGTGGACGCCAAGAGACCCAGTACTTC.

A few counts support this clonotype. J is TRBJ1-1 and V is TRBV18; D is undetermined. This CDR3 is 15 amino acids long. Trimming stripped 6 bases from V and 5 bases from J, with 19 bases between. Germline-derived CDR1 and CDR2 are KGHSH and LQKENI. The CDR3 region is CASSPTWEGETEAFF. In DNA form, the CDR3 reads TGTGCCAGCTCCCCCACTTGGGAGGGCGAAACTGAAGCTTTCTTT.

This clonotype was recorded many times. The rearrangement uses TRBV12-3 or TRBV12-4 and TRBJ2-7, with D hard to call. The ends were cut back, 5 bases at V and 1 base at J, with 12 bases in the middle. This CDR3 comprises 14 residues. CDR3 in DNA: TGTGCCAGCAGTCCTAGACCGCCGTCCTACGAGCAGTACTTC. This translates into CASSPRPPSYEQYF.

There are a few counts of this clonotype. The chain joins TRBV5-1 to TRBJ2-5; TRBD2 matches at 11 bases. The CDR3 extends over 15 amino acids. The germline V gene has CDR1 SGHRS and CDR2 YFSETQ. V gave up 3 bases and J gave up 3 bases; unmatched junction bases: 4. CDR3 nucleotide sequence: TGCGCCAGCAGCTCCGGGACTAGCGGTAAAGAGACCCAGTACTTC. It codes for CASSSGTSGKETQYF. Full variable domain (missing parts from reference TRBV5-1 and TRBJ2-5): KAGVTQTPRYLIKTRGQQVTLSCSPISGHRSVSWYQQTPGQGLQFLFEYFSETQRNKGNFPGRFSGRQFSNSRSEMNVSTLELGDSALYLCASSSGTSGKETQYFGPGTRLLVL.

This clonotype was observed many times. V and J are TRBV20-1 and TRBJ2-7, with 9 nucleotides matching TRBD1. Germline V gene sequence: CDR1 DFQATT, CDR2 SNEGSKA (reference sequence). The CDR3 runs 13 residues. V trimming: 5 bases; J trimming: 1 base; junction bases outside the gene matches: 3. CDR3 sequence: CSAGTGRSYEQYF. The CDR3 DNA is TGCAGTGCTGGGACAGGGAGGTCCTACGAGCAGTACTTC.

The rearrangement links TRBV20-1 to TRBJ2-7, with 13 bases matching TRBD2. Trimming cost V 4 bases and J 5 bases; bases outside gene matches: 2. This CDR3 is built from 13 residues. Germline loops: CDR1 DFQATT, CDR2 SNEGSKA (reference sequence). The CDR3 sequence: CSATGTSGNEQYF. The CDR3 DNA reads TGCAGTGCTACCGGGACTAGCGGGAACGAGCAGTACTTC.

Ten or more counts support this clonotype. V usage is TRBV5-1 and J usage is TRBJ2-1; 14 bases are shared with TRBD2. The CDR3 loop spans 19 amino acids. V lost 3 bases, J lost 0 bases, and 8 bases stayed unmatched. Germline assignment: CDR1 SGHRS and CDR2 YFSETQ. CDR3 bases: TGCGCCAGCAGCTCCACCCGGACTAGCGGGGGGATCTCCTACAATGAGCAGTTCTTC. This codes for CASSSTRTSGGISYNEQFF.

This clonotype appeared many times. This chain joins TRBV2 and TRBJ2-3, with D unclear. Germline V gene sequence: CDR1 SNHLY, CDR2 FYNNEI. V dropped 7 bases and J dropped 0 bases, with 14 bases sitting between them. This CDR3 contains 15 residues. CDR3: CASTGVSASTDTQYF. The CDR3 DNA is TGTGCCAGCACCGGTGTGTCGGCTAGCACAGATACGCAGTATTTT.

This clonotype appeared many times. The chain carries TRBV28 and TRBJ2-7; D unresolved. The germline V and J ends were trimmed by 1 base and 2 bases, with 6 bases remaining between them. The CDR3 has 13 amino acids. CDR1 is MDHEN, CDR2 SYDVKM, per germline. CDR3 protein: CASSLLATYEQYF. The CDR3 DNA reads TGTGCCAGCAGTTTATTGGCTACCTACGAGCAGTACTTC.

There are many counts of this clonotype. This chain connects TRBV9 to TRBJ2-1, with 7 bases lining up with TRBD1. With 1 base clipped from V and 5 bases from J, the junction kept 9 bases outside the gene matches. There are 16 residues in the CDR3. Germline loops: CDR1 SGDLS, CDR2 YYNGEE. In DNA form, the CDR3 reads TGTGCCAGCAGCGTAACTGCGACAGGGACCAACAATGAGCAGTTCTTC. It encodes CASSVTATGTNNEQFF.

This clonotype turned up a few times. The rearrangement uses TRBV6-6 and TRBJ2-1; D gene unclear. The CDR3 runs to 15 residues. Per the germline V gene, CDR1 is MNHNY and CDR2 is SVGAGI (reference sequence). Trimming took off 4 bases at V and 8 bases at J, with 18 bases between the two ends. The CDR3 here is CASSSGGSVGYEQFF. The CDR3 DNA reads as TGTGCCAGCAGTTCCGGTGGGTCAGTAGGGTATGAGCAGTTCTTC.

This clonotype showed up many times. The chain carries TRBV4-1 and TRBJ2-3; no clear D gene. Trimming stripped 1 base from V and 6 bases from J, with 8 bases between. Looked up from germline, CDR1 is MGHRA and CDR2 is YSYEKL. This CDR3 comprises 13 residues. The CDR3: CASSQVVRDTQYF. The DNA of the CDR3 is TGCGCCAGCAGCCAAGTTGTAAGGGATACGCAGTATTTT.

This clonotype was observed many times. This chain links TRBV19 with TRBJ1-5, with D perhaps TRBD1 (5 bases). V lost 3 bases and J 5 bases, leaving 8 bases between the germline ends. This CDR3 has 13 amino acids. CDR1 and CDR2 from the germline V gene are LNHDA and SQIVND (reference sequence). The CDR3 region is CASSMTDDQPQHF. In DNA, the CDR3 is TGTGCCAGTAGTATGACAGACGATCAGCCCCAGCATTTT.

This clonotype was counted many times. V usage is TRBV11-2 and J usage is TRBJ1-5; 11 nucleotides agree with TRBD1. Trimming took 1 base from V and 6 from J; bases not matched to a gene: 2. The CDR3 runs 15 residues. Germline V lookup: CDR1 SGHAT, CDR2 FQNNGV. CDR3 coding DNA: TGTGCCAGCAGCTTAGCGGGGACAGGGGGTCAGCCCCAGCATTTT. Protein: CASSLAGTGGQPQHF.

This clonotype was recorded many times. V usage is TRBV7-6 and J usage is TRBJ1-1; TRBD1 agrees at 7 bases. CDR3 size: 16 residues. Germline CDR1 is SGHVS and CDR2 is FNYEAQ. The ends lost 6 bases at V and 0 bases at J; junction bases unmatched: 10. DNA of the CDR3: TGTGCCAGCAGTGGGGCAGGGGGTACCATGAACACTGAAGCTTTCTTT. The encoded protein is CASSGAGGTMNTEAFF.

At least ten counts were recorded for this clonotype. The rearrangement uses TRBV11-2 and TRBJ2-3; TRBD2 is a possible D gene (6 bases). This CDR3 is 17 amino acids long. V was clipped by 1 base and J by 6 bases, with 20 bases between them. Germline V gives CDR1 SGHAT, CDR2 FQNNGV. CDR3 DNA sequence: TGTGCCAGCAGCTTAGGGGGAGGAGGGGCGCGGCTGGATACGCAGTATTTT. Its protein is CASSLGGGGARLDTQYF.